This T cell receptor (beta chain) was documented in a study of cytomegalovirus exposure and HLA in healthy donors. On the study more broadly: Inside one of the first data releases sat around 85 million unique TCRs taken from HLA-typed donors. Study-wide results and limits: A later analysis by the authors found several of the most significant clusters apparently linked to common viral pathogens. In a later analysis, at a false discovery rate of 0.05, approximately 16,000 TCR beta sequences were associated with HLA alleles.

As regards this clone: Its antigen is not identified.

13 Jbeta primers and 60 Vbeta primers were used for the PCR. Clones were sequenced by immunoSEQ multiplex PCR, and TCRdb holds only the in-frame ones, with some missing. The sample holds around 180,000 clones, over 75% seen once. Sample: PBMCs. This clonotype originated in a girl in the first two years of life in good health and CMV-seronegative.

In DNA form, the CDR3 reads TGTGCCAGCAGCTTAGTCCGGGTCCAAGAGACCCAGTACTTC. Its protein product is CASSLVRVQETQYF. The J gene is TRBJ2-5, the V gene TRBV7-9, with D uncertain. V was trimmed by 1 base and J by 1 base, leaving 7 bases between them. Germline loops: CDR1 SEHNR, CDR2 FQNEAQ (reference sequence). The CDR3 loop spans 14 amino acids.